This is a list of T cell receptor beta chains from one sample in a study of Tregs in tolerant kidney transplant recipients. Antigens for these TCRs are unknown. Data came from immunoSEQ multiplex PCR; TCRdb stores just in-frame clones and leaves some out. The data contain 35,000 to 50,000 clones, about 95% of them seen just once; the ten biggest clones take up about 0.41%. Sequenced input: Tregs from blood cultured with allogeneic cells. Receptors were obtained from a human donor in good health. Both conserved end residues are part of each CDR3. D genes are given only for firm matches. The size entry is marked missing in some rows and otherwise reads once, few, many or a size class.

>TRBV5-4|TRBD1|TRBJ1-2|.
TGTGCCAGCAGCACCTTTAGTTATAGGGGGCGTGGCTACACCTTC
CASSTFSYRGRGYTF
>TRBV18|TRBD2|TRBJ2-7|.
TGTGCCAGCTCACCGGGACTAGCCCCCCTCGAGCAGTACTTC
CASSPGLAPLEQYF
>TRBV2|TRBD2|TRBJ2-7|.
TGTGCCAGCAGGATCGAGGTAGCGGGGGCCTACGAGCAGTACTTC
CASRIEVAGAYEQYF
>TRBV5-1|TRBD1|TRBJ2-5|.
TGCGCCAGCAGCTTACAGGGGTGGGAGACCCAGTACTTC
CASSLQGWETQYF
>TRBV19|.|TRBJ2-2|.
TGTGCCAGTAGTATACTAGGGAACACCGGGGAGCTGTTTTTT
CASSILGNTGELFF
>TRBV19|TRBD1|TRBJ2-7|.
TGTGCCAGTAGTAGAAGGGGGACAGGGGGGAGCTCCTACGAGCAGTACTTC
CASSRRGTGGSSYEQYF
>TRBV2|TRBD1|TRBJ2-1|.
TGTGCCAGCAGTCCGAGGGGGACAGGTGAGCAGTTCTTC
CASSPRGTGEQFF
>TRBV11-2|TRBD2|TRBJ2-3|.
TGTGCCAGCAGTCCCCTTGTGTTAGCGGGGGGAGATACGCAGTATTTT
CASSPLVLAGGDTQYF
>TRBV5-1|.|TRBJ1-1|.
TGCGCCAGCAGCTTGTTCCAATCAAACACTGAAGCTTTCTTT
CASSLFQSNTEAFF
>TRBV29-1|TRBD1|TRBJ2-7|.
TGCAGCGCCCGACAGGGGTCGTTCCACGAGCAGTACTTC
CSARQGSFHEQYF
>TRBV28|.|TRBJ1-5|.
TGTGCCAGCAGCCCGACCGGGGTTGGCAATCAGCCCCAGCATTTT
CASSPTGVGNQPQHF
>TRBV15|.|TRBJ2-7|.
TGTGCCACCAGCGTCGAAGTAAGCGGTTACGAGCAGTACTTC
CATSVEVSGYEQYF
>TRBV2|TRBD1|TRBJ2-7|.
TGTGCCAGCAACAGGGGGACAGACGAGCAGTACTTC
CASNRGTDEQYF
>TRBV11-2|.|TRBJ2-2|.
TGTGCCAGCAGTAGAATTTCTAGCGCGAACACTGGGGAGCTGTTTTTT
CASSRISSANTGELFF
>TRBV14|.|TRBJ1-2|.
TGTGCCAGCAGCCAAGATCGACGGGTGAGAAGTGGCTACACCTTC
CASSQDRRVRSGYTF
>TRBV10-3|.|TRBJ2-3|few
TGTGCCATCAGTGATGGGGCGGCGATCACAGATACGCAGTATTTT
CAISDGAAITDTQYF
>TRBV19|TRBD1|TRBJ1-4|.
TGTGCCAGTAGTATCGGGACAGGCCCTCTGAGGAATGAAAAACTGTTTTTT
CASSIGTGPLRNEKLFF
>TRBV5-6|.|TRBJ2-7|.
TGTGCCAGCAGCTGGTATAGGTTTCCGGTCCACGAGCAGTACTTC
CASSWYRFPVHEQYF
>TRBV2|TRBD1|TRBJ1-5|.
TGTGCCAGCAGTGAAGCGGCAGGGGGATATCAGCCCCAGCATTTT
CASSEAAGGYQPQHF
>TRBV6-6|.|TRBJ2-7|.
TGTGCCAGCAGTCAGGCTCCGGGGGAGCAGTACTTC
CASSQAPGEQYF
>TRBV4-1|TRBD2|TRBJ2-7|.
TGCGCCAGCAGCCAAGAGGTGATAGCGGGAATAAATACCTACGAGCAGTACTTC
CASSQEVIAGINTYEQYF
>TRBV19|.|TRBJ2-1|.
TGTGCCAGTAGTATCCTCGGAGGTGGCAATGAGCAGTTCTTC
CASSILGGGNEQFF
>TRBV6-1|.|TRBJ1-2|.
TGTGCCAGCAGTCCTTGGGATGGCTACACCTTC
CASSPWDGYTF
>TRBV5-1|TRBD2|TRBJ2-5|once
TGCGCCAGCAGCTTGGCCGGGACTACCCAAGAGACCCAGTACTTC
CASSLAGTTQETQYF
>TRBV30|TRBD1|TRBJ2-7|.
TGTGCCTGGAGACGGGACAGGGGGGCGTACGAGCAGTACTTC
CAWRRDRGAYEQYF
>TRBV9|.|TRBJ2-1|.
TGTGCCAGCAGTGGACGAAGGCTTTTGGGCTACAATGAGCAGTTCTTC
CASSGRRLLGYNEQFF
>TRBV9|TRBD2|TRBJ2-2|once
TGTGCCAGCAGCGTAGTAGGACTAGCGGACACCGGGGAGCTGTTTTTT
CASSVVGLADTGELFF
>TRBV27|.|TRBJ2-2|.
TGTGCCAGCAGTTTATTGGGGGACACCGGGGAGCTGTTTTTT
CASSLLGDTGELFF
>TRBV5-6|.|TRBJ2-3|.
TGTGCCAGCAGCTTGGAGGCTAGCAGTAGCACAGATACGCAGTATTTT
CASSLEASSSTDTQYF
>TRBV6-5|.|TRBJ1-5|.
TGTGCCAGCAGACCACTAAATAGCAATCAGCCCCAGCATTTT
CASRPLNSNQPQHF
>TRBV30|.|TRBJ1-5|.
TGTGCCTGGAGTCGGGACCCCGGAGAGCCCCAGCATTTT
CAWSRDPGEPQHF
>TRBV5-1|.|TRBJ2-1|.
TGCGCCAGCAGCTTGGACGTAACCCTCAATGAGCAGTTCTTC
CASSLDVTLNEQFF
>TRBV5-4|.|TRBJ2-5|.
TGTGCCAGCAGCCCGACTCGTACGGGGACCCAGTACTTC
CASSPTRTGTQYF
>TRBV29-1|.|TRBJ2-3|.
TGCAGCGTTGAAGTCAGGGTCGGCACAGATACGCAGTATTTT
CSVEVRVGTDTQYF
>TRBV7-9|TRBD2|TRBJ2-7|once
TGTGCCAGCAGCTCCTTTATAGCGGGAGGAAGGCCTTACGAGCAGTACTTC
CASSSFIAGGRPYEQYF
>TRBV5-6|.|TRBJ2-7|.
TGTGCCAGCAGCTTGGGGGGAAAGCAGTACTTC
CASSLGGKQYF
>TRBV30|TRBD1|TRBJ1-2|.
TGTGCCCACGGCGGGACAGGGCGGAACTATGGCTACACCTTC
CAHGGTGRNYGYTF
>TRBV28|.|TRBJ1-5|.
TGTGCCAGCAGTTTCTTTGGGATTCCTCACAATCAGCCCCAGCATTTT
CASSFFGIPHNQPQHF
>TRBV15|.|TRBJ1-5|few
TGTGCCACCAGCTCCTGGGGGGGCAATCAGCCCCAGCATTTT
CATSSWGGNQPQHF
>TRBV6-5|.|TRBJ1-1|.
TGTGCCAGCAGTACCTACGCTGAAGCTTTCTTT
CASSTYAEAFF
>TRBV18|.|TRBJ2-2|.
TGTGCCAGCTCATCCCAGGGGGGAGACACCGGGGAGCTGTTTTTT
CASSSQGGDTGELFF
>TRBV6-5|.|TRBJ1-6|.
TGTGCCAGCAGCTCCCCCAGGGGAGTGTATTCACCCCTCCACTTT
CASSSPRGVYSPLHF
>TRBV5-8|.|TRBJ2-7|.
TGTGCCAGCAGCCGGGTGACAGCGAAGTCCCTCTACGAGCAGTACTTC
CASSRVTAKSLYEQYF
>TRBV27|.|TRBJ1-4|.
TGTGCCAGCAGGCCGAGAAATTCTGGAAGTGAAAAACTGTTTTTT
CASRPRNSGSEKLFF
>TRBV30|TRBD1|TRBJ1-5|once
TGTGCCTGGAGTGTAACGGGCAGGGGGCATGGACAGCCCCAGCATTTT
CAWSVTGRGHGQPQHF
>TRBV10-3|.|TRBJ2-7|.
TGTGCCATCAGCTTAACTGGGTACGAGCAGTACTTC
CAISLTGYEQYF
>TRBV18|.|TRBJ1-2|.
TGTGCCAGCTCACAGGGAGCTAACTATGGCTACACCTTC
CASSQGANYGYTF
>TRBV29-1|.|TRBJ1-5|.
TGCAGCGTTATACAGGGTAACCAGCCCCAGCATTTT
CSVIQGNQPQHF
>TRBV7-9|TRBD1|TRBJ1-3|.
TGTGCCAGCAGCACCCGACAGGGGCACCCCTCTGGAAACACCATATATTTT
CASSTRQGHPSGNTIYF
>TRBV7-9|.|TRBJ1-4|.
TGTGCCAGCAGCTTCCCCCGGGGGAAGGGCGAAAAACTGTTTTTT
CASSFPRGKGEKLFF
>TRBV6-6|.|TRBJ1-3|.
TGTGCCAGCAATAACAGGGACCTCTCTGGAAACACCATATATTTT
CASNNRDLSGNTIYF
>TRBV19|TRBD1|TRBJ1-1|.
TGTGCCAGTAGTATCGAGGGGACAGGGAACACTGAAGCTTTCTTT
CASSIEGTGNTEAFF
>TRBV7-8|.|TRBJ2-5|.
TGTGCCAGCAGCCTCTCTAGAGTGATGGAGACCCAGTACTTC
CASSLSRVMETQYF